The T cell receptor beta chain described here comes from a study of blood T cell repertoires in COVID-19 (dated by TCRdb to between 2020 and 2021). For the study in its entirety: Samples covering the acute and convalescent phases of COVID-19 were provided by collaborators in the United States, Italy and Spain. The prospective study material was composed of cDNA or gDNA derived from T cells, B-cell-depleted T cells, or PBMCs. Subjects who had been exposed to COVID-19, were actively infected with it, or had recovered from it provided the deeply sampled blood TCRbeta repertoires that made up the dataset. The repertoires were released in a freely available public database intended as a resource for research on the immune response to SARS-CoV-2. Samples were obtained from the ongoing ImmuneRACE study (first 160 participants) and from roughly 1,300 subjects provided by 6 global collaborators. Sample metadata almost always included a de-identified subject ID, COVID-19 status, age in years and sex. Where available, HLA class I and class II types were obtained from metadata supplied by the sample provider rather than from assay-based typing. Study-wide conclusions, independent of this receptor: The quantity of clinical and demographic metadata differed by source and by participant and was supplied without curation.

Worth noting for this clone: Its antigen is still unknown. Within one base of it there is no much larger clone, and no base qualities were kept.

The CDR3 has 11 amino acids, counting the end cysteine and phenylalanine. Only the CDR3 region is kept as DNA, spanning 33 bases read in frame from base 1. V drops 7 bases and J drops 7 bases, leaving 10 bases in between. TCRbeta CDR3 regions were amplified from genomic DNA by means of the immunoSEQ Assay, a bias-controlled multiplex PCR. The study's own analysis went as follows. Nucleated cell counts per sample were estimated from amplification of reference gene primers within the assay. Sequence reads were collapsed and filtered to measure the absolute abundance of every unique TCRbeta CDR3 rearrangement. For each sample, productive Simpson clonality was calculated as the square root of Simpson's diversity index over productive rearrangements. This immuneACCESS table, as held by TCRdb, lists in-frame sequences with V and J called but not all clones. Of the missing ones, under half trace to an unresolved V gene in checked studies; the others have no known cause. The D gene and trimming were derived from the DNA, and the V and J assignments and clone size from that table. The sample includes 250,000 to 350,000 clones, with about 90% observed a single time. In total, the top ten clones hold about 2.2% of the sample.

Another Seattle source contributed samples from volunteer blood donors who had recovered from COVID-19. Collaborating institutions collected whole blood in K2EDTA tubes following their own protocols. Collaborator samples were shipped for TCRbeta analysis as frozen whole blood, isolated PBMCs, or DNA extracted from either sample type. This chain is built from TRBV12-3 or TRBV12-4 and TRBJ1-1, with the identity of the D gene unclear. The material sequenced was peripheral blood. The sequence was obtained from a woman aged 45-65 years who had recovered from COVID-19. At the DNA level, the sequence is TGTGCCAGCACCAGCGGGTTTGAAGCTTTCTTT. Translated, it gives CASTSGFEAFF.